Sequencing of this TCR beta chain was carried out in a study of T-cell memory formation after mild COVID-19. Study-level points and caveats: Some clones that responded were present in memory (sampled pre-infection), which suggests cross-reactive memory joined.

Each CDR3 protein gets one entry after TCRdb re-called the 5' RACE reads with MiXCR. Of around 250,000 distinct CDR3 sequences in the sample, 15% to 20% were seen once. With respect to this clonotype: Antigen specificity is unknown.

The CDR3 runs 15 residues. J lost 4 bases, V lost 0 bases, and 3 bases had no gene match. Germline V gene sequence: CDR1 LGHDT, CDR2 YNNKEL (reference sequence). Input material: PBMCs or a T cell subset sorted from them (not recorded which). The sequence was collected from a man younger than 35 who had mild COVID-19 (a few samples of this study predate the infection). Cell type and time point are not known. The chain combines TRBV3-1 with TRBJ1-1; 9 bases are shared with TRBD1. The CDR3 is CASSQDATGGTEAFF. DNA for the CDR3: TGTGCCAGCAGCCAAGACGCGACAGGGGGCACTGAAGCTTTCTTT. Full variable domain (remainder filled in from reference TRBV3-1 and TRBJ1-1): DTAVSQTPKYLVTQMGNDKSIKCEQNLGHDTMYWYKQDSKKFLKIMFSYNNKELIINETVPNRFSPKSPDKAHLNLHINSLELGDSAVYFCASSQDATGGTEAFFGQGTRLTVV.